The rows below give T cell receptor beta chains drawn from one sample of a study of cytomegalovirus exposure and HLA in healthy donors. Profiling relied on immunoSEQ multiplex PCR, and the TCRdb table lists in-frame clones only, not all of them. Among about 94,000 clones listed, 79% were seen once. Sequencing used PBMCs. Receptors originate from a woman aged 40 to 55 in good health and CMV-seronegative. The CDR3 runs from the conserved cysteine through the conserved F or W. D genes are given only for firm matches. Rows may omit the clone size; those that give it use once, few, many or a size class.

D gene: NA
J gene: TRBJ1-5
clone size: NA
V gene: TRBV4-2
CDR3 protein: CASSSLIGNQPQHF
CDR3 DNA: TGTGCCAGCAGCTCCCTGATCGGTAATCAGCCCCAGCATTTT

D gene: TRBD1
J gene: TRBJ1-4
clone size: NA
V gene: TRBV5-8
CDR3 protein: CASSPDRVNEKLFF
CDR3 DNA: TGTGCCAGCAGCCCGGACAGGGTAAATGAAAAACTGTTTTTT

D gene: NA
J gene: TRBJ2-3
clone size: NA
V gene: TRBV7-9
CDR3 protein: CASGGLGTDTQYF
CDR3 DNA: TGTGCCAGCGGAGGTCTTGGCACAGATACGCAGTATTTT

D gene: TRBD2
J gene: TRBJ2-5
clone size: NA
V gene: TRBV5-1
CDR3 protein: CASSFLSPQLAGGETQYF
CDR3 DNA: TGCGCCAGCAGCTTCCTGTCCCCCCAACTAGCGGGGGGAGAGACCCAGTACTTC

D gene: NA
J gene: TRBJ1-3
clone size: NA
V gene: TRBV7-3
CDR3 protein: CASSLSGGFGNTIYF
CDR3 DNA: TGTGCCAGCAGCTTAAGTGGCGGGTTCGGAAACACCATATATTTT

D gene: TRBD2
J gene: TRBJ2-5
clone size: NA
V gene: TRBV29-1
CDR3 protein: CSVFSGGGETQYF
CDR3 DNA: TGCAGCGTTTTTAGCGGGGGCGGAGAGACCCAGTACTTC

D gene: NA
J gene: TRBJ2-5
clone size: NA
V gene: TRBV27
CDR3 protein: CASTAGGGRGETQYF
CDR3 DNA: TGTGCCAGCACAGCTGGAGGGGGGAGGGGTGAGACCCAGTACTTC

D gene: NA
J gene: TRBJ1-1
clone size: NA
V gene: TRBV19
CDR3 protein: CASSKLQGYTEAFF
CDR3 DNA: TGTGCCAGTAGTAAGCTACAGGGATACACTGAAGCTTTCTTT

D gene: NA
J gene: TRBJ2-2
clone size: NA
V gene: TRBV7-6
CDR3 protein: CASSLGFGGGNTGELFF
CDR3 DNA: TGTGCCAGCAGCTTAGGATTTGGGGGGGGCAACACCGGGGAGCTGTTTTTT

D gene: TRBD1
J gene: TRBJ2-3
clone size: NA
V gene: TRBV18
CDR3 protein: CASSPGTGNTDTQYF
CDR3 DNA: TGTGCCAGCTCACCAGGGACAGGGAACACAGATACGCAGTATTTT

D gene: TRBD1
J gene: TRBJ1-2
clone size: few
V gene: TRBV4-3
CDR3 protein: CASSQGTGLNYGYTF
CDR3 DNA: TGCGCCAGCAGCCAGGGGACAGGTTTAAACTATGGCTACACCTTC

D gene: TRBD2
J gene: TRBJ2-1
clone size: NA
V gene: TRBV5-1
CDR3 protein: CASSLVGGVDEQFF
CDR3 DNA: TGCGCCAGCAGCTTGGTTGGGGGGGTCGATGAGCAGTTCTTC

D gene: NA
J gene: TRBJ1-1
clone size: NA
V gene: TRBV5-8
CDR3 protein: CATGVLNAEAFF
CDR3 DNA: TGTGCCACGGGTGTTCTGAACGCTGAAGCTTTCTTT

D gene: NA
J gene: TRBJ2-7
clone size: NA
V gene: TRBV2
CDR3 protein: CASMEGLGEQYF
CDR3 DNA: TGTGCCAGCATGGAGGGGCTTGGGGAGCAGTACTTC

D gene: NA
J gene: TRBJ2-7
clone size: NA
V gene: TRBV7-9
CDR3 protein: CASSDEEGHQQYF
CDR3 DNA: TGTGCCAGCAGCGACGAGGAAGGTCATCAGCAGTACTTC

D gene: TRBD1
J gene: TRBJ1-1
clone size: once
V gene: TRBV5-1
CDR3 protein: CASSARGPTEAFF
CDR3 DNA: TGCGCCAGCAGCGCCAGGGGGCCCACTGAAGCTTTCTTT

D gene: NA
J gene: TRBJ1-2
clone size: NA
V gene: TRBV7-2
CDR3 protein: CASSPGLPSGYTF
CDR3 DNA: TGTGCCAGCAGTCCGGGACTCCCTTCTGGCTACACCTTC

D gene: NA
J gene: TRBJ2-2
clone size: once
V gene: TRBV16
CDR3 protein: CASSPANTGELFF
CDR3 DNA: TGTGCCAGCAGCCCAGCGAACACCGGGGAGCTGTTTTTT

D gene: NA
J gene: TRBJ1-3
clone size: NA
V gene: TRBV9
CDR3 protein: CASSVEGGRRSGNTIYF
CDR3 DNA: TGTGCCAGCAGCGTAGAGGGGGGGCGTAGGTCTGGAAACACCATATATTTT

D gene: TRBD2
J gene: TRBJ2-5
clone size: once
V gene: TRBV10-3
CDR3 protein: CAISAGLTGSGDETQYF
CDR3 DNA: TGTGCCATCAGTGCGGGGTTAACGGGGAGCGGGGATGAGACCCAGTACTTC

D gene: NA
J gene: TRBJ1-5
clone size: NA
V gene: TRBV29-1
CDR3 protein: CSVGQGSGQPQNF
CDR3 DNA: NA

D gene: TRBD1
J gene: TRBJ1-3
clone size: NA
V gene: TRBV18
CDR3 protein: CASSLGTDSGNTIYF
CDR3 DNA: TGTGCCAGCTCACTTGGGACAGACTCTGGAAACACCATATATTTT

D gene: TRBD1
J gene: TRBJ1-5
clone size: NA
V gene: TRBV18
CDR3 protein: CASSAGTGTLQPQHF
CDR3 DNA: TGTGCCAGCTCCGCCGGGACAGGGACGTTGCAGCCCCAGCATTTT

D gene: TRBD2
J gene: TRBJ2-1
clone size: once
V gene: TRBV29-1
CDR3 protein: CSVEEQASGGGEQFF
CDR3 DNA: TGCAGCGTTGAAGAACAGGCTAGCGGGGGCGGTGAGCAGTTCTTC

D gene: NA
J gene: TRBJ1-6
clone size: NA
V gene: TRBV30
CDR3 protein: CAWSGASPLHF
CDR3 DNA: TGTGCCTGGAGTGGGGCCTCACCCCTCCACTTT

D gene: TRBD1
J gene: TRBJ1-2
clone size: NA
V gene: TRBV27
CDR3 protein: CASSFYRGFSYGYTF
CDR3 DNA: TGTGCCAGCAGTTTTTACAGGGGGTTTAGCTATGGCTACACCTTC

D gene: TRBD1
J gene: TRBJ1-1
clone size: NA
V gene: TRBV7-8
CDR3 protein: CASSFSGGGNTEAFF
CDR3 DNA: TGTGCCAGCAGCTTTTCAGGGGGCGGAAACACTGAAGCTTTCTTT

D gene: NA
J gene: TRBJ1-1
clone size: many
V gene: TRBV4-1
CDR3 protein: CASSQQTTREAFF
CDR3 DNA: TGCGCCAGCAGCCAACAAACAACAAGAGAAGCTTTCTTT

D gene: NA
J gene: TRBJ2-7
clone size: few
V gene: TRBV18
CDR3 protein: CASSPPGGTYEQYF
CDR3 DNA: TGTGCCAGCTCCCCCCCAGGAGGAACCTACGAGCAGTACTTC

D gene: TRBD1
J gene: TRBJ1-2
clone size: few
V gene: TRBV4-1
CDR3 protein: CASSHAWDREAGYTF
CDR3 DNA: TGCGCCAGCAGCCACGCCTGGGACAGGGAGGCTGGCTACACCTTC

D gene: NA
J gene: TRBJ2-6
clone size: NA
V gene: TRBV19
CDR3 protein: CASSPTGRLEGSGANVLTF
CDR3 DNA: TGTGCCAGTAGTCCCACGGGCCGTCTCGAGGGCTCTGGGGCCAACGTCCTGACTTTC

D gene: NA
J gene: TRBJ1-4
clone size: NA
V gene: TRBV18
CDR3 protein: CASYQGGTNEKLFF
CDR3 DNA: TGTGCCAGCTACCAGGGAGGCACTAATGAAAAACTGTTTTTT

D gene: TRBD1
J gene: TRBJ1-2
clone size: NA
V gene: TRBV5-4
CDR3 protein: CASSLGQDYGYTF
CDR3 DNA: TGTGCCAGCAGCTTAGGACAGGACTATGGCTACACCTTC

D gene: NA
J gene: TRBJ1-3
clone size: once
V gene: TRBV9
CDR3 protein: CASSVDPGSSGNTIYF
CDR3 DNA: TGTGCCAGCAGCGTAGATCCGGGGAGCTCTGGAAACACCATATATTTT

D gene: TRBD2
J gene: TRBJ2-3
clone size: NA
V gene: TRBV5-3
CDR3 protein: CARSSGGSGDTDTQYF
CDR3 DNA: TGTGCCAGAAGCTCTGGGGGTAGCGGGGACACAGATACGCAGTATTTT

D gene: TRBD1
J gene: TRBJ1-2
clone size: once
V gene: TRBV7-2
CDR3 protein: CASSLDVRQGYGYTF
CDR3 DNA: TGTGCCAGCAGCTTAGATGTGAGACAGGGGTATGGCTACACCTTC

D gene: NA
J gene: TRBJ2-4
clone size: NA
V gene: TRBV4-3
CDR3 protein: CASSPREDIQYF
CDR3 DNA: TGCGCCAGCAGCCCTCGAGAGGACATTCAGTACTTC

D gene: NA
J gene: TRBJ2-7
clone size: NA
V gene: TRBV6-5
CDR3 protein: CASGRGQPGNEQYF
CDR3 DNA: TGTGCCAGCGGACGCGGACAGCCGGGAAATGAGCAGTACTTC

D gene: NA
J gene: TRBJ1-4
clone size: NA
V gene: TRBV2
CDR3 protein: CASAVSGGLTNEKLFF
CDR3 DNA: TGTGCCAGTGCCGTCTCCGGTGGTTTAACTAATGAAAAACTGTTTTTT

D gene: TRBD1
J gene: TRBJ2-1
clone size: NA
V gene: TRBV2
CDR3 protein: CASRLDRGLSSSYNEQFF
CDR3 DNA: TGTGCCAGCAGGTTGGACAGGGGCCTGAGTAGCTCCTACAATGAGCAGTTCTTC

D gene: NA
J gene: TRBJ2-7
clone size: NA
V gene: TRBV29-1
CDR3 protein: CSVQGGSYEQYF
CDR3 DNA: TGCAGCGTTCAGGGCGGCTCCTACGAGCAGTACTTC

D gene: TRBD2
J gene: TRBJ2-5
clone size: NA
V gene: TRBV6-5
CDR3 protein: CASRIAGAETQYF
CDR3 DNA: TGTGCCAGCAGAATAGCGGGGGCAGAGACCCAGTACTTC

D gene: NA
J gene: TRBJ2-7
clone size: NA
V gene: TRBV4-2
CDR3 protein: CASSQDIGGGSHEQYF
CDR3 DNA: TGTGCCAGCAGCCAAGATATAGGGGGGGGGTCCCACGAGCAGTACTTC

D gene: TRBD1
J gene: TRBJ2-7
clone size: NA
V gene: TRBV29-1
CDR3 protein: CSVEGSDRASYEQYF
CDR3 DNA: TGCAGCGTTGAAGGGTCGGACAGGGCCTCCTACGAGCAGTACTTC

D gene: TRBD1
J gene: TRBJ1-3
clone size: once
V gene: TRBV7-2
CDR3 protein: CASSLVAGGGGNTIYF
CDR3 DNA: TGTGCCAGCAGCTTAGTGGCAGGGGGCGGGGGAAACACCATATATTTT

D gene: NA
J gene: TRBJ1-1
clone size: NA
V gene: TRBV11-2
CDR3 protein: CASSLIGGTNTEAFF
CDR3 DNA: TGTGCCAGCAGCTTAATAGGGGGTACGAACACTGAAGCTTTCTTT

D gene: TRBD1
J gene: TRBJ1-6
clone size: NA
V gene: TRBV2
CDR3 protein: CASSETGDNSPLHF
CDR3 DNA: TGTGCCAGCAGTGAAACAGGGGATAATTCACCCCTCCACTTT

D gene: TRBD1
J gene: TRBJ2-7
clone size: once
V gene: TRBV9
CDR3 protein: CASSTGTGPGEQYF
CDR3 DNA: TGTGCCAGCAGTACCGGGACAGGACCCGGCGAGCAGTACTTC

D gene: TRBD2
J gene: TRBJ2-1
clone size: NA
V gene: TRBV6-6
CDR3 protein: CASCSGGYNEQFF
CDR3 DNA: TGTGCCAGCTGTAGCGGGGGGTACAATGAGCAGTTCTTC

D gene: TRBD1
J gene: TRBJ1-6
clone size: few
V gene: TRBV14
CDR3 protein: CASSRMTGVNSPLHF
CDR3 DNA: TGTGCCAGCAGCCGGATGACAGGGGTCAATTCACCCCTCCACTTT

D gene: TRBD2
J gene: TRBJ2-1
clone size: NA
V gene: TRBV7-9
CDR3 protein: CASGLRGGSYNEQFF
CDR3 DNA: TGTGCCAGCGGCCTGCGGGGGGGTTCCTACAATGAGCAGTTCTTC

D gene: NA
J gene: TRBJ2-3
clone size: NA
V gene: TRBV7-9
CDR3 protein: CASSLFPGLTSTDTQYF
CDR3 DNA: TGTGCCAGCAGCTTATTCCCCGGACTTACTAGCACAGATACGCAGTATTTT

D gene: NA
J gene: TRBJ1-6
clone size: NA
V gene: TRBV6-5
CDR3 protein: CASSYQRYNSPLHF
CDR3 DNA: TGTGCCAGCAGTTACCAGCGGTATAATTCACCCCTCCACTTT

D gene: TRBD1
J gene: TRBJ1-5
clone size: NA
V gene: TRBV18
CDR3 protein: CASSLYRDRVQPQNF
CDR3 DNA: TGTGCCAGCTCACTATACCGGGACAGGGTTCAGCCCCAGAATTTT

D gene: NA
J gene: TRBJ1-1
clone size: NA
V gene: TRBV6-5
CDR3 protein: CASNLRLTTEAFF
CDR3 DNA: TGTGCCAGCAACCTTAGACTTACCACTGAAGCTTTCTTT

D gene: TRBD2
J gene: TRBJ2-5
clone size: NA
V gene: TRBV30
CDR3 protein: CAWSRTSGGTRQETQYF
CDR3 DNA: TGTGCCTGGAGTCGGACTAGCGGGGGAACTCGCCAAGAGACCCAGTACTTC

D gene: TRBD1
J gene: TRBJ2-1
clone size: NA
V gene: TRBV30
CDR3 protein: CAWGVDRGLEFF
CDR3 DNA: TGTGCCTGGGGAGTAGACAGGGGGCTCGAGTTCTTC

D gene: TRBD2
J gene: TRBJ2-7
clone size: few
V gene: TRBV6-5
CDR3 protein: CASSYSSGGSYEQYF
CDR3 DNA: TGTGCCAGCAGTTACTCTAGCGGGGGCTCCTACGAGCAGTACTTC